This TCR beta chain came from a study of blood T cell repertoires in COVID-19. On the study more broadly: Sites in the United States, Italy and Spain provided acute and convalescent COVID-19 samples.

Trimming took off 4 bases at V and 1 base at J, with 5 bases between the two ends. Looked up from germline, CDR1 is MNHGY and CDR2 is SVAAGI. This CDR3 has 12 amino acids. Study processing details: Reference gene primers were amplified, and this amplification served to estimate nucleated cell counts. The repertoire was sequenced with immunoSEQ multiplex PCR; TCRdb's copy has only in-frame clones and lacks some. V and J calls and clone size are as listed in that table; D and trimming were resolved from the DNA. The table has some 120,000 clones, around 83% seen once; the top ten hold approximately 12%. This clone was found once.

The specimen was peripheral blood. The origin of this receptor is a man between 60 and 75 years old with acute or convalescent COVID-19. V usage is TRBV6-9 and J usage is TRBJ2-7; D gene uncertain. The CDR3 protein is CASSSGSYEQYF. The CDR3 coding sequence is TGTGCCAGCAGTTCAGGATCCTACGAGCAGTACTTC.